This T cell receptor (beta chain) was found in a study of blood T cells in healthy people across ages (dated by TCRdb to 2013 to 2016). Some background on the complete study: In model experiments, template switching captured roughly one uniquely barcoded TCR beta cDNA molecule for every two T cells. Using deep sequencing normalized with unique cDNA molecular identifiers, the study measured how TCR beta repertoire diversity changes with age. The study analyzed two additional independent replicas of 1 million unique cDNA reads from the same blood draw for two donors, one aged 18 to 30 and one aged 80 or older. To avoid experimental bias, donors of different ages were distributed randomly across sequencing lanes. Four age groups were formed from the donors: young (average approximately 15 years), middle-aged (around 39), aged (around 68) and long-lived (less than 85).

Libraries were built with 5' RACE. Sequenced on an Illumina HiSeq 2500. A second PCR of 7 to 11 cycles was performed with a sample-barcoded 5' primer and a J-beta primer mix. A template-switch 5' adaptor carrying 12 random nucleotides introduced a unique molecular identifier onto each TCR beta cDNA molecule. At least 2.5 million CDR3-containing paired-end reads were obtained from each sample. First-strand cDNA synthesis was performed from all RNA using the Mint cDNA synthesis kit, with priming by a TRBC-specific oligonucleotide. Following uracil-DNA glycosylase treatment, all cDNA underwent a first 18-cycle PCR with the universal primers M1SS and BC2_uni_R. Regarding the original processing steps: For normalization, 1 million high-quality reads, each with a distinct molecular identifier, were randomly selected from each sample. Instead of being binned into consensus sequences, reads that shared molecular identifiers were thrown out. MiTCR, run with a Q25 quality threshold and the strictest error-elimination algorithm, handled CDR3 identification, clonotype clustering and error correction. A nonparametric unseen species model with Euler transformation was used to estimate lower-bound total TCR beta diversity. TCRdb cleaned the public reads at Q25 with fastp, built clones with MiXCR and kept in-frame beta chains. Each entry is one CDR3 protein sequence, shown with its most common DNA and genes. None of the V and J calls come from the authors' own analysis; TCRdb made them. The sample data list 550,000 to 800,000 distinct CDR3 sequences, and 20% to 25% of these were observed just once. The ten largest clones capture about 3.6% of the sample.

For this clonotype: Its antigen has not been determined. Base quality data are lacking; no much larger clone is found one base away.

The roughly 37 donors, aged roughly 6 to 100 years, were systemically healthy Caucasian individuals from Russia. Approximately 9.7 milliliters of peripheral blood were drawn from each donor into EDTA-treated Vacutainer tubes. Ficoll-Paque density-gradient centrifugation was used to isolate PBMCs, with at least 6.5 million per sample. Trizol reagent was used to extract total RNA from PBMCs, with at least 5.5 micrograms per sample. The percentages of naive CD45RAhigh/CD27high T cells were determined by flow cytometry on a PBMC aliquot from every donor. Summary of the overall study and its limitations: Because donor CMV infection status was unknown, age-related changes in expanded clonotypes were potentially confounded. Since profiling was done on bulk unsorted PBMCs, naive and antigen-experienced compartments could not be conclusively compared. A strong correlation was found between observed TCR beta diversity and the percentage of naive T cells measured by flow cytometry. Total diversity estimates from one million sequenced T cells were considered lower bounds and underestimates. Compared with the aged group, the long-lived group had more naive CD4+ T cells, fewer expanded clones and increased TCR diversity, suggesting age selection. As age increased, observed TCR beta diversity per million T cells dropped in a roughly linear way, and a significant reduction was already evident by age around 41.

This clonotype was sampled from a man between 65 and 85 years old in good health. The sequencing input was blood.

The DNA sequence follows: TGTGCCAGCAGCCCTTCGACACCGAACACTGAAGCTTTCTTT. Its translation reads: CASSPSTPNTEAFF. The sequence joins TRBV9 to TRBJ1-1, with no reliable assignment of the D segment. V lost 4 bases and J lost 1 base; the stretch between them is 11 bases long. CDR1 SGDLS and CDR2 YYNGEE were looked up in the germline V gene. Including cysteine and phenylalanine, the CDR3 has 14 amino acids. Here the CDR3 DNA is all that survives: 42 bases in frame from base 1.